This T cell receptor (beta chain) derives from a study of blood T cells in healthy people across ages. Overall study findings and caveats: Observed TCR beta diversity per million T cells went down as age went up. This fall followed a roughly linear course with age. Without sorted subsets, naive and antigen-experienced compartments could not be conclusively compared.

A second PCR, run for roughly 7 to 11 cycles, used a sample-barcoded 5' primer plus a J-beta primer mix. TCRdb re-analysed the 5' RACE reads in MiXCR, keeping a single row per CDR3 protein. The sample holds 550,000 to 600,000 distinct CDR3 sequences; approximately 25% are singletons and the top ten take about 18%. Germline V gene sequence: CDR1 SGHTA, CDR2 FQGNSA. V shed 2 bases and J shed 0 bases, with 7 bases lying between them. CDR3 length: 14 amino acids. This clonotype was seen a handful of times. Its antigen is unknown. The source is a woman in her sixties or seventies in good health. This chain links TRBV7-2 with TRBJ2-5; no firm D call. Sequenced material: blood. CDR3 nucleotide sequence: TGTGCCAGCAGCTTAAACTCCGACCAAGAGACCCAGTACTTC. This codes for CASSLNSDQETQYF.